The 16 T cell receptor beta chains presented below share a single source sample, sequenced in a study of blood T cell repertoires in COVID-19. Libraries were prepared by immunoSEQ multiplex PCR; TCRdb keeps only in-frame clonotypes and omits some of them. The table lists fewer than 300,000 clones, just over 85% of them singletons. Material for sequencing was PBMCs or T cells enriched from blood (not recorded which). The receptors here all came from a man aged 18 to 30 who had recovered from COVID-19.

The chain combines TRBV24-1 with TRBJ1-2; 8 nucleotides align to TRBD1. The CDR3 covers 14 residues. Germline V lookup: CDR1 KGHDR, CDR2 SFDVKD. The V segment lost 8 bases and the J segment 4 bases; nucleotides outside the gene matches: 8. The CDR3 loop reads CATKAGGGGYGYTF. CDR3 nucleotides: TGTGCCACCAAGGCAGGGGGCGGTGGCTATGGCTACACCTTC.

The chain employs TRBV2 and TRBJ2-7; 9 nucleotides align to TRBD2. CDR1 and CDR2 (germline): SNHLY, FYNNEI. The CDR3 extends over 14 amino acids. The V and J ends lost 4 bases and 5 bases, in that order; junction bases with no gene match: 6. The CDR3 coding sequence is TGTGCCAGCAGTGTCGATAGCGGGAGAGACGAGCAGTACTTC. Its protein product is CASSVDSGRDEQYF. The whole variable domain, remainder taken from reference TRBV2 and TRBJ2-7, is EPEVTQTPSHQVTQMGQEVILRCVPISNHLYFYWYRQILGQKVEFLVSFYNNEISEKSEIFDDQFSVERPDGSNFTLKIRSTKLEDSAMYFCASSVDSGRDEQYFGPGTRLTVT.

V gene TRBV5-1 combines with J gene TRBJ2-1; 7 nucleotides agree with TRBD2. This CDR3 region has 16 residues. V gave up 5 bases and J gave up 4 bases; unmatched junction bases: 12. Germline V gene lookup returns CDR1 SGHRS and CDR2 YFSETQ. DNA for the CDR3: TGCGCCAGCAGTATTCAGCTCCTAGCGGCTTACAATGAGCAGTTCTTC. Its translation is CASSIQLLAAYNEQFF. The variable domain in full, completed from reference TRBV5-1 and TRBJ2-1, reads KAGVTQTPRYLIKTRGQQVTLSCSPISGHRSVSWYQQTPGQGLQFLFEYFSETQRNKGNFPGRFSGRQFSNSRSEMNVSTLELGDSALYLCASSIQLLAAYNEQFFGPGTRLTVL.

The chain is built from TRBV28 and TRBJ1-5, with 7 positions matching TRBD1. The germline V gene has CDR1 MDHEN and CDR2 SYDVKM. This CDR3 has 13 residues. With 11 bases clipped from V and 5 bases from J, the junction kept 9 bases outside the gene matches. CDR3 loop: CAAGGTAYQPQHF. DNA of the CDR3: TGTGCCGCGGGCGGGACAGCTTATCAGCCCCAGCATTTT.

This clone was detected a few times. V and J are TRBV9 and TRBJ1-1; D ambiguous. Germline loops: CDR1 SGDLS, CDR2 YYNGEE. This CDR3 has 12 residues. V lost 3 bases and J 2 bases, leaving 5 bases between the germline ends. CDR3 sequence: CASSAVNTEAFF. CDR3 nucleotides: TGTGCCAGCAGCGCCGTAAACACTGAAGCTTTCTTT.

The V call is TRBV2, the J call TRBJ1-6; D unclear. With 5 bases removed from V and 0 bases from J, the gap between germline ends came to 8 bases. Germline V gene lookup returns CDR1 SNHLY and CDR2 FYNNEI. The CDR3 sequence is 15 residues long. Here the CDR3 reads CASSPEGSYNSPLHF. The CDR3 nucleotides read TGTGCCAGCAGTCCCGAGGGCTCCTATAATTCACCCCTCCACTTT.

CDR3 loop: CASSPEWGRSYEQYF. The CDR3 DNA is TGTGCCAGCAGCCCAGAATGGGGGCGCTCCTACGAGCAGTACTTC. This rearrangement joins TRBV7-2 to TRBJ2-7; D may be TRBD1 (6 bases). The CDR3 sequence is 15 residues long. From germline, CDR1 is SGHTA and CDR2 FQGNSA. The V gene lost 5 bases and the J gene lost 0 bases, with 14 bases spanning the gap.

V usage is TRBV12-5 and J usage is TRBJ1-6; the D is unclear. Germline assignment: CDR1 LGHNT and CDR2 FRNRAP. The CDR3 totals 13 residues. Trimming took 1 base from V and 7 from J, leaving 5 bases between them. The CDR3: CASGLAMNSPLHF. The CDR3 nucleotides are TGTGCTAGTGGTTTGGCCATGAATTCACCCCTCCACTTT.

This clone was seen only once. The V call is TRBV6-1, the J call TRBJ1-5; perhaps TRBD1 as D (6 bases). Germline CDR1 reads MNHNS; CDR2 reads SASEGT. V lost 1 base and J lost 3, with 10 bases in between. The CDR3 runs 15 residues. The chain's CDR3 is CASSEGTDPNQPQHF. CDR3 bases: TGTGCCAGCAGTGAAGGGACAGACCCCAATCAGCCCCAGCATTTT.

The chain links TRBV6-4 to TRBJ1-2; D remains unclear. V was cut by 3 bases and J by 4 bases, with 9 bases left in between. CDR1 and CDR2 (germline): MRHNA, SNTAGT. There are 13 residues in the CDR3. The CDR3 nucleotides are TGTGCCAGCAGTGAGGGCATATCCTATGGCTACACCTTC. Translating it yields CASSEGISYGYTF.

CDR3 sequence: CASSTLSGTGGFNQPQHF. The CDR3 region has the DNA TGTGCCAGTAGTACCCTTTCCGGGACAGGGGGTTTCAATCAGCCCCAGCATTTT. The V call is TRBV19, the J call TRBJ1-5; 11 bases align to TRBD1. Germline loops: CDR1 LNHDA, CDR2 SQIVND (reference sequence). The V gene end was trimmed by 4 bases and the J gene end by 3 bases; junction bases not matched to a gene: 11. The CDR3 spans 18 residues.

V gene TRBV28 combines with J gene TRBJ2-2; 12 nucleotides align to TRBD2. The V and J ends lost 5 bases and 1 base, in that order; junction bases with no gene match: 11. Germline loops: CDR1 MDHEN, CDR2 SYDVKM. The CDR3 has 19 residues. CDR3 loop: CASSTTGLAGTRNTGELFF. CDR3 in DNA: TGTGCCAGCAGTACTACTGGACTAGCGGGGACGAGGAACACCGGGGAGCTGTTTTTT.

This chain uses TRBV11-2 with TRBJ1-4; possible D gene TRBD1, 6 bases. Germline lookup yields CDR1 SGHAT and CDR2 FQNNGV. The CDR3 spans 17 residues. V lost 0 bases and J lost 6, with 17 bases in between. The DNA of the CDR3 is TGTGCCAGCAGCTTAGACACATTCGGGGGGCGCGATGAAAAACTGTTTTTT. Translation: CASSLDTFGGRDEKLFF.

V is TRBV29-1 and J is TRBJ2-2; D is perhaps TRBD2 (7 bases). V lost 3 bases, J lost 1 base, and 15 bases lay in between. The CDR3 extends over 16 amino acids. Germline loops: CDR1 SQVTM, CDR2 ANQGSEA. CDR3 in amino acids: CSVEEGGLKNTGELFF. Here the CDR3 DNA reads TGCAGCGTTGAGGAGGGGGGACTAAAGAACACCGGGGAGCTGTTTTTT.

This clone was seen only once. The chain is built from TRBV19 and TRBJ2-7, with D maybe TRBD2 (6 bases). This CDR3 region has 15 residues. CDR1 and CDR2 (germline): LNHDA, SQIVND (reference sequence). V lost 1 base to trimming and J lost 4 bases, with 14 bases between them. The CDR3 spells CASSIGGGVGYEQYF. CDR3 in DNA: TGTGCCAGTAGTATAGGTGGAGGGGTCGGGTACGAGCAGTACTTC.

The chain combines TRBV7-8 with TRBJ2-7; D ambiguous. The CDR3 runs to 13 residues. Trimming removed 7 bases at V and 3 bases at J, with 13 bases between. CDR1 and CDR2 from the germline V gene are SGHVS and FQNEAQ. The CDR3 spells CASTSRLYYEQYF. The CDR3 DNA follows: TGTGCCAGCACGTCGAGGCTTTACTACGAGCAGTACTTC. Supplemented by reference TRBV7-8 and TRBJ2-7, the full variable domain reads GAGVSQSPRYKVAKRGQDVALRCDPISGHVSLFWYQQALGQGPEFLTYFQNEAQLDKSGLPSDRFFAERPEGSVSTLKIQRTQQEDSAVYLCASTSRLYYEQYFGPGTRLTVT.